This T cell receptor beta chain was sequenced for a study of control samples from healthy donors and cancer patients. The protocol was immunoSEQ multiplex PCR, while the TCRdb copy is restricted to in-frame clones and leaves out a portion. The sample contains approximately 210,000 clones, approximately 90% of which appear only once. Deletions cut 3 bases from V and 6 bases from J, with 12 bases between. The CDR3 runs 14 residues. Germline lookup yields CDR1 MNHEY and CDR2 SMNVEV (reference sequence). This chain uses TRBV27 with TRBJ1-5, with a possible D match to TRBD1 (5 bases). This TCR was sampled from a man under 40 in good health. The material sequenced was blood. The DNA for the CDR3 is TGTGCCAGCAGTTTCCAGCAGGGAAGTCAGCCCCAGCATTTT. Translated, it gives CASSFQQGSQPQHF.